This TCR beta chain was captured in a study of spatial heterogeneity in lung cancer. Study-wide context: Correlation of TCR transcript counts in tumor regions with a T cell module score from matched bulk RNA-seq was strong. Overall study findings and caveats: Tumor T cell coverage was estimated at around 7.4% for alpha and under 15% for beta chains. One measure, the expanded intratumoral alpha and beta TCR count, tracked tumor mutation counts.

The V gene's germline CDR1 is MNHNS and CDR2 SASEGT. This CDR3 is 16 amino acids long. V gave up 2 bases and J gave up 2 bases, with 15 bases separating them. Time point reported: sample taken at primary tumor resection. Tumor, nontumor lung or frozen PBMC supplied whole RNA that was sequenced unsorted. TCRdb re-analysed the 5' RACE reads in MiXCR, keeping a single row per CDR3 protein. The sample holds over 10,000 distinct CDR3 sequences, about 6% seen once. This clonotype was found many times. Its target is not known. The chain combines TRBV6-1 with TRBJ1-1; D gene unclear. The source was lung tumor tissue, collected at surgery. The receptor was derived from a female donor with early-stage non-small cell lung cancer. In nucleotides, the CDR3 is TGTGCCAGCAGTGAATGGGTAGGCCCGGGAAACACTGAAGCTTTCTTT. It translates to CASSEWVGPGNTEAFF.